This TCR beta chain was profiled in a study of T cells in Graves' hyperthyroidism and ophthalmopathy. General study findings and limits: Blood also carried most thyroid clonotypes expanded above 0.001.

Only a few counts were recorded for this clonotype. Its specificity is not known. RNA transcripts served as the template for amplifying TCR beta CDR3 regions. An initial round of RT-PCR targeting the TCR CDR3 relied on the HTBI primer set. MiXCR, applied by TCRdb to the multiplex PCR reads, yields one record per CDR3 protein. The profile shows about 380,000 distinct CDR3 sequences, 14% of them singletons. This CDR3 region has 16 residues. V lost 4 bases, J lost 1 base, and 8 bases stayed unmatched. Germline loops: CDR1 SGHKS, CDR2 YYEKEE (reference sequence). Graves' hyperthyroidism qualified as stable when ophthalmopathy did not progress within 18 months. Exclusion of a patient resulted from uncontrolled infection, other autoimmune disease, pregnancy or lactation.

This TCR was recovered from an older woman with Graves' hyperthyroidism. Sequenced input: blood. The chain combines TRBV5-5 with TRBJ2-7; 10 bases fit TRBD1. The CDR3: CASSLRTGGLSYEQYF. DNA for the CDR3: TGTGCCAGCAGCCTAAGGACAGGGGGTCTTTCCTACGAGCAGTACTTC.